This entry lists 22 T cell receptor beta chains sequenced from one sample in a study of blood T cell repertoires in COVID-19 (dated by TCRdb to about 2020). Library method: the immunoSEQ multiplex PCR assay. The table comes from immuneACCESS by way of TCRdb, which keeps in-frame sequences with V and J called. Part of the clones is missing from these tables; in studies checked, under half for an unresolved V gene and the rest for unknown reasons. A total of about 210,000 clones appear in this sample, 82% of them only once. Of the sample, roughly 7.1% falls within the top ten clones. Sequenced: peripheral blood. The receptor source for this set is a woman aged 55-75 years with COVID-19, enrolled during active disease.

The chain employs TRBV19 and TRBJ2-2, with 10 bases identical to TRBD1. CDR1 and CDR2 (germline): LNHDA, SQIVND (reference sequence). The J segment lost 1 base and the V segment lost 5 bases, leaving 4 bases of the junction unmatched. CDR3 length equals 16 residues. The CDR3 region is CASSSRTGGNTGELFF. The CDR3, as DNA: TGTGCCAGTAGTTCACGGACAGGGGGGAACACCGGGGAGCTGTTTTTT.

The J gene is TRBJ1-4, the V gene TRBV2; D possibly corresponds to TRBD1 (5 bases). The CDR3 is 15 amino acids. CDR1 and CDR2 from the germline V gene are SNHLY and FYNNEI. Trimming stripped 7 bases from V and 8 bases from J, with 20 bases between. The DNA for the CDR3 is TGTGCCAGCAAGGGAGGCGGAGCGGGGGACGAAAAACTGTTTTTT. Its translation is CASKGGGAGDEKLFF.

This clone was seen a handful of times. The gene calls are TRBV18 and TRBJ1-6, with 9 bases identical to TRBD1. Germline trimming cut 1 base from V and 5 bases from J; bases unmatched to any gene: 0. CDR3 length equals 15 residues. Per germline, CDR1 KGHSH and CDR2 LQKENI. In nucleotides, the CDR3 is TGTGCCAGCTCACCACGACAGGGGGATAATTCACCCCTCCACTTT. Residues: CASSPRQGDNSPLHF.

The chain employs TRBV28 and TRBJ2-7; a possible D gene is TRBD2 (5 bases). Trimming left V 8 bases short and J 2 bases short, with 19 bases between. The CDR3 spans 15 residues. The germline V gene encodes CDR1 MDHEN and CDR2 SYDVKM. In DNA form, the CDR3 reads TGTGCCAGCTCCAGAAGCGGCGGCCAAGCCTACGAGCAGTACTTC. Translated: CASSRSGGQAYEQYF.

This clone was observed a handful of times. This chain uses TRBV5-1 with TRBJ1-2; 8 nucleotides line up with TRBD1. V was pared by 0 bases and J by 1 base, with 5 bases of the junction left unmatched. The CDR3 length is 16 residues. CDR1 and CDR2 from the germline V gene are SGHRS and YFSETQ. In DNA, the CDR3 is TGCGCCAGCAGCTTGGAACGCAGGGGGCGTAACTATGGCTACACCTTC. Its protein product is CASSLERRGRNYGYTF.

This clone was seen only once. This chain joins TRBV6-4 and TRBJ1-1, with D possibly TRBD1 on 6 matching bases. The CDR3 sequence is 14 residues long. The germline V and J ends were trimmed by 4 bases and 4 bases, with 13 bases remaining between them. Germline assignment: CDR1 MRHNA and CDR2 SNTAGT. CDR3 sequence: CASSARTESTEAFF. The CDR3 coding sequence is TGTGCCAGCAGTGCTCGGACAGAGTCCACTGAAGCTTTCTTT.

Only a few counts were recorded for this clone. CDR3: CATSRDRIPGTEAFF. The CDR3 DNA sequence: TGTGCCACCAGCAGAGATCGAATCCCGGGTACTGAAGCTTTCTTT. The chain uses TRBV15 and TRBJ1-1; D is unclear. The CDR3 has 15 amino acids. Per the germline V gene, CDR1 is LNHNV and CDR2 is YYDKDF (reference sequence). Trimming stripped 0 bases from V and 5 bases from J, with 13 bases between.

The chain combines TRBV6-5 with TRBJ1-5; D is possibly TRBD1 (6 bases). The V end lost 6 bases, the J end lost 7 bases, and 10 bases lay between the germline ends. CDR3 length equals 12 residues. Looked up from germline, CDR1 is MNHEY and CDR2 is SVGAGI. CDR3 sequence reads: CASRGTRQPQHF. DNA for the CDR3: TGTGCCAGCAGGGGGACAAGACAGCCCCAGCATTTT.

V and J are TRBV29-1 and TRBJ2-1, with 15 bases identical to TRBD2. The CDR3 runs 18 residues. With V trimmed by 4 bases and J by 0 bases, 7 bases remained unmatched. The germline V gene has CDR1 SQVTM and CDR2 ANQGSEA. CDR3 loop: CSVVGTSGRPRSYNEQFF. CDR3 nucleotide sequence: TGCAGCGTTGTCGGGACTAGCGGGAGGCCACGCTCCTACAATGAGCAGTTCTTC.

The chain combines TRBV7-2 with TRBJ2-1, with TRBD1 matching 7 bases. The CDR3 has 16 residues. Germline V gives CDR1 SGHTA, CDR2 FQGNSA. The trim removed 5 bases at V and 8 bases at J, leaving 15 bases unmatched. The CDR3 region has the DNA TGTGCCAGCAGCCTCCGCCCGGGGACAGTCGAGGATGAGCAGTTCTTC. It specifies CASSLRPGTVEDEQFF. Variable domain in full (rest from reference TRBV7-2 and TRBJ2-1): GAGVSQSPSNKVTEKGKDVELRCDPISGHTALYWYRQSLGQGLEFLIYFQGNSAPDKSGLPSDRFSAERTGGSVSTLTIQRTQQEDSAVYLCASSLRPGTVEDEQFFGPGTRLTVL.

The chain is built from TRBV11-3 and TRBJ2-7; D may be TRBD1 (5 bases). CDR1 SGHNT and CDR2 YENEEA come from the germline V gene. V shed 5 bases and J shed 1 base, with 9 bases lying between them. There are 13 residues in the CDR3. CDR3 coding DNA: TGTGCCAGCAGCATAACAGGTTCCTACGAGCAGTACTTC. This sequence encodes CASSITGSYEQYF.

The chain carries TRBV6-5 and TRBJ2-1; 11 bases match TRBD2. The CDR3 runs to 15 residues. Germline V gene sequence: CDR1 MNHEY, CDR2 SVGAGI. Trimming at V came to 6 bases and at J to 5 bases, leaving 6 bases not matched to a gene. CDR3 sequence: CASSIAGGSHNEQFF. The CDR3 DNA reads TGTGCCAGCAGCATAGCGGGGGGGTCCCACAATGAGCAGTTCTTC.

The chain couples TRBV27 to TRBJ1-1, with a tentative D call TRBD1 (6 bases). CDR1 is MNHEY and CDR2 is SMNVEV in the germline V gene (reference sequence). V shed 5 bases and J shed 0 bases, with 10 bases lying between them. The CDR3 loop spans 14 amino acids. CDR3 DNA: TGTGCCAGCAGTGCCACAGGGCTGAACACTGAAGCTTTCTTT. It yields the protein CASSATGLNTEAFF.

This clone occurred once. The chain employs TRBV19 and TRBJ2-5; tentative D call: TRBD1 (6 bases). V dropped 6 bases and J dropped 2 bases, with 13 bases sitting between them. The CDR3 has 14 amino acids. CDR1 LNHDA and CDR2 SQIVND come from the germline V gene (reference sequence). The CDR3 here is CASRARGKQETQYF. The DNA for the CDR3 is TGTGCCAGTAGGGCCAGGGGCAAACAAGAGACCCAGTACTTC.

This clone appeared a few times. The chain carries TRBV15 and TRBJ2-6; D is unresolved. CDR3 length: 14 amino acids. Trimming stripped 3 bases from V and 3 bases from J, with 6 bases between. In germline, CDR1 is LNHNV, CDR2 YYDKDF (reference sequence). CDR3 bases: TGTGCCACCAGCAGTCTTTTTGGGGCCAACGTCCTGACTTTC. Translation gives CATSSLFGANVLTF. The full variable domain, with the rest looked up from reference TRBV15 and TRBJ2-6, is DAMVIQNPRYQVTQFGKPVTLSCSQTLNHNVMYWYQQKSSQAPKLLFHYYDKDFNNEADTPDNFQSRRPNTSFCFLDIRSPGLGDTAMYLCATSSLFGANVLTFGAGSRLTVL.

The chain joins TRBV5-1 to TRBJ1-2; D perhaps matches TRBD1 (6 bases). Germline V CDR1 and CDR2: SGHRS, YFSETQ. Trimming took off 0 bases at V and 4 bases at J, with 13 bases between the two ends. The CDR3 is made up of 15 amino acids. The CDR3 loop reads CASSLEAGAGYGYTF. DNA of the CDR3: TGCGCCAGCAGCTTGGAGGCAGGGGCGGGCTATGGCTACACCTTC.

The chain is built from TRBV6-2 or TRBV6-3 and TRBJ2-7, with a tentative D call TRBD1 (5 bases). The CDR3 totals 12 residues. From germline, CDR1 is MNHEY and CDR2 SVGEGT. V lost 2 bases, J lost 5 bases, and 7 bases lay in between. For the CDR3, the DNA is TGTGCCAGCAGTTACAGGGGCCACGAGCAGTACTTC. Its translation is CASSYRGHEQYF.

V gene TRBV6-6 combines with J gene TRBJ2-7; 9 bases fit TRBD2. CDR3 length: 15 amino acids. V lost 5 bases, J lost 1 base, and 6 bases stayed unmatched. Per germline, CDR1 MNHNY and CDR2 SVGAGI (reference sequence). DNA for the CDR3: TGTGCCAGCAGTGGTAGCGGGGGAGTGTCCTACGAGCAGTACGTC. Translated: CASSGSGGVSYEQYV.

The table lists this clone with a count of one. J is TRBJ2-3 and V is TRBV19; 10 bases agree with TRBD2. Germline V gene lookup returns CDR1 LNHDA and CDR2 SQIVND (reference sequence). The CDR3 is 17 amino acids. After removal of 4 bases from V and 1 base from J, the junction contained 8 bases not matched to a gene. CDR3 amino acids: CASSTKASGGRTDTQYF. CDR3 nucleotides: TGTGCCAGTAGTACAAAAGCTAGCGGGGGCCGCACAGATACGCAGTATTTT.

This clone was picked up a small number of times. The CDR3 sequence is CATSDFPSGSSPNEQFF. The CDR3 DNA sequence: TGTGCCACCAGTGATTTTCCAAGCGGGAGCTCCCCCAATGAGCAGTTCTTC. The V gene is TRBV24-1, the J gene TRBJ2-1; 8 bases match TRBD2. V lost 1 base and J lost 6; bases outside the gene matches: 10. The CDR3 runs to 17 residues. Germline-derived CDR1 and CDR2 are KGHDR and SFDVKD.

The chain recombines TRBV6-1 with TRBJ2-2, with 8 nucleotides matching TRBD1. This CDR3 comprises 14 residues. Per germline, CDR1 MNHNS and CDR2 SASEGT. V dropped 10 bases and J dropped 1; count of bases not matched to a gene: 5. The CDR3 DNA is TGTGCCACGTGGACAGGGTTGAACACCGGGGAGCTGTTTTTT. Translating it yields CATWTGLNTGELFF.

The rearrangement joins TRBV14 to TRBJ2-7; D perhaps matches TRBD1 (5 bases). Germline values: CDR1 SGHDN, CDR2 FVKESK. V lost 0 bases and J lost 6, with 15 bases in between. The CDR3 totals 15 residues. The CDR3 DNA reads as TGTGCCAGCAGCCAAGAGGCTCCAGGGTTGGGCGAGCAGTACTTC. This sequence encodes CASSQEAPGLGEQYF.